The 7 T cell receptor beta chains below all came from one sample that was sequenced in a study of cytomegalovirus exposure and HLA in healthy donors. Clones were sequenced by immunoSEQ multiplex PCR, and TCRdb holds only the in-frame ones, with some missing. Of 250,000 to 350,000 clones listed, roughly 90% are singletons. Source material: PBMCs. Receptors were obtained from a man under 40 in good health and CMV-seronegative.

The chain combines TRBV2 with TRBJ1-1, with a weak D call TRBD1 (6 bases). This CDR3 is 16 amino acids long. V dropped 7 bases and J dropped 0 bases, with 18 bases sitting between them. In germline, CDR1 is SNHLY, CDR2 FYNNEI. The chain's CDR3 is CASIQGTGTLNTEAFF. The CDR3 DNA follows: TGTGCCAGCATTCAGGGAACCGGGACACTGAACACTGAAGCTTTCTTT.

The V gene is TRBV4-1, the J gene TRBJ1-3, with a tentative D call TRBD1 (5 bases). Trimming removed 3 bases from V and 0 bases from J, with 15 bases in between. CDR1 and CDR2 from the germline V gene are MGHRA and YSYEKL. This CDR3 has 17 residues. CDR3 protein: CASSQEEVGGSGNTIYF. CDR3 nucleotides: TGCGCCAGCAGCCAGGAGGAGGTGGGGGGCTCTGGAAACACCATATATTTT.

The CDR3 DNA reads TGCGCCAGCACTGGGACACCCAATTCACCCCTCCACTTT. Protein product: CASTGTPNSPLHF. The chain recombines TRBV5-1 with TRBJ1-6, with D maybe TRBD1 (6 bases). Trimming took off 6 bases at V and 7 bases at J, with 11 bases between the two ends. The CDR3 covers 13 residues. Germline lookup yields CDR1 SGHRS and CDR2 YFSETQ.

This chain uses TRBV5-4 with TRBJ1-6; TRBD1 is a possible D gene (5 bases). The germline V and J ends were trimmed by 2 bases and 0 bases, with 9 bases remaining between them. The CDR3 has 16 amino acids. CDR1 and CDR2 from the germline V gene are SGHNT and YYREEE (reference sequence). The CDR3 DNA reads TGTGCCAGCAGCTTATACAGGAGCTCCTATAATTCACCCCTCCACTTT. Protein product: CASSLYRSSYNSPLHF.

The chain carries TRBV15 and TRBJ1-6; 9 nucleotides line up with TRBD1. The CDR3 is 15 amino acids. After removal of 3 bases from V and 6 bases from J, the junction contained 3 bases not matched to a gene. Germline CDR1 LNHNV, CDR2 YYDKDF (reference sequence). The CDR3 nucleotides are TGTGCCACCAGCAGCCGGGACAGGGTTAATTCACCCCTCCACTTT. This sequence encodes CATSSRDRVNSPLHF.

The genes are TRBV18 and TRBJ2-7; a weak D match, TRBD1 (6 bases). The CDR3 is made up of 17 amino acids. The V gene lost 4 bases and the J gene lost 2 bases, with 21 bases spanning the gap. Germline V CDR1 and CDR2: KGHSH, LQKENI. DNA for the CDR3: TGTGCCAGCTCACTCATGGCCACCACCGGGACAACCTACGAGCAGTACTTC. This gives the protein CASSLMATTGTTYEQYF.

V usage is TRBV6-5 and J usage is TRBJ2-1, with 8 bases fitting TRBD2. V gave up 2 bases and J gave up 6 bases; unmatched junction bases: 9. The germline V gene has CDR1 MNHEY and CDR2 SVGAGI. This CDR3 is built from 16 residues. CDR3 in amino acids: CASSYRAGGRRNEQFF. Written as DNA, the CDR3 is TGTGCCAGCAGTTACAGGGCGGGGGGTCGTCGCAATGAGCAGTTCTTC.